The clone carrying this TCR beta chain was found a few times. The antigen remains undetermined. The entry originates in a study of T cell repertoires in cytomegalovirus infection. Study at large: CMV infection together with matching HLA type was indicated by public TCR beta signatures. Findings of the study overall: The study found HLA-C-restricted CMV-specific TCR beta clonotypes dominating the ex vivo response.

TCRdb re-analysed the reads in MiXCR, keeping a single row per CDR3 protein. The repertoire holds about 97,000 distinct CDR3 sequences, with about 15% as singletons. The CDR3 has 15 amino acids. The germline CDR1 and CDR2 sequences are MDHEN and SYDVKM. V lost 6 bases and J lost 2; bases outside the gene matches: 7. The source material was PBMCs. This sequence joins TRBV28 and TRBJ2-3; 8 bases line up with TRBD2. The sequence was obtained from a human donor in good health (CMV status not recorded). Some clones in this sample may be carry-over from other donors' samples. This chain's CDR3 is CASRDGGGDTDTQYF. As DNA, the CDR3 is TGTGCCAGCAGAGACGGGGGGGGCGACACAGATACGCAGTATTTT.